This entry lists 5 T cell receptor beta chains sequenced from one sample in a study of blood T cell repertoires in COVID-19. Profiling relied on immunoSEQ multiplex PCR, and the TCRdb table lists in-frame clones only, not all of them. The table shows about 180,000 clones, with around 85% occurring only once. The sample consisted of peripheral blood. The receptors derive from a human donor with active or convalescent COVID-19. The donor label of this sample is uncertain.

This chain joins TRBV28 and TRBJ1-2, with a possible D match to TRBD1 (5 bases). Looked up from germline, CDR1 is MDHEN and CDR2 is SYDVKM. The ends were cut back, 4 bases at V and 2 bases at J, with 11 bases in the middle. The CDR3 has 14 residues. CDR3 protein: CASSSTTDNYGYTF. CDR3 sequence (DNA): TGTGCCAGCAGTTCCACGACAGACAACTATGGCTACACCTTC.

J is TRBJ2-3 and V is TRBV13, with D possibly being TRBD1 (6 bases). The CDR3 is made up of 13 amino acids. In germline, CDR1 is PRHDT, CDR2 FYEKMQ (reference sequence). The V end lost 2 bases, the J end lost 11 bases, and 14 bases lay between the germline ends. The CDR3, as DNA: TGTGCCAGCAGCTTATACTCTGGGGGCGGGCAGTATTTT. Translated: CASSLYSGGGQYF.

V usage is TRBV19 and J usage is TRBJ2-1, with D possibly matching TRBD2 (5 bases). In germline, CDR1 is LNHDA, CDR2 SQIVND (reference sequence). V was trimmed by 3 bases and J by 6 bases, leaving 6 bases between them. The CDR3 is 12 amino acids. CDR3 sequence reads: CASSIAGNEQFF. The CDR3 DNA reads TGTGCCAGTAGTATTGCGGGCAATGAGCAGTTCTTC.

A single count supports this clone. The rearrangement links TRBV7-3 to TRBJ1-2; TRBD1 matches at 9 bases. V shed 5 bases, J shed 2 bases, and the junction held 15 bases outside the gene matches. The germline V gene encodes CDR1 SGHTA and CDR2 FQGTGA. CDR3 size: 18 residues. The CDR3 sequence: CASSINAGTGKRNYGYTF. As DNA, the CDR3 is TGTGCCAGCAGCATAAACGCCGGGACAGGGAAACGGAACTATGGCTACACCTTC.

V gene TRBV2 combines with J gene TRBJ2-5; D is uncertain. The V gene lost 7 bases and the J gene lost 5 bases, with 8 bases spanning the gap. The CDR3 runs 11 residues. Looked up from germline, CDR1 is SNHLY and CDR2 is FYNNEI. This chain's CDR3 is CASTYGETQYF. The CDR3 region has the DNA TGTGCCAGCACTTATGGCGAGACCCAGTACTTC.